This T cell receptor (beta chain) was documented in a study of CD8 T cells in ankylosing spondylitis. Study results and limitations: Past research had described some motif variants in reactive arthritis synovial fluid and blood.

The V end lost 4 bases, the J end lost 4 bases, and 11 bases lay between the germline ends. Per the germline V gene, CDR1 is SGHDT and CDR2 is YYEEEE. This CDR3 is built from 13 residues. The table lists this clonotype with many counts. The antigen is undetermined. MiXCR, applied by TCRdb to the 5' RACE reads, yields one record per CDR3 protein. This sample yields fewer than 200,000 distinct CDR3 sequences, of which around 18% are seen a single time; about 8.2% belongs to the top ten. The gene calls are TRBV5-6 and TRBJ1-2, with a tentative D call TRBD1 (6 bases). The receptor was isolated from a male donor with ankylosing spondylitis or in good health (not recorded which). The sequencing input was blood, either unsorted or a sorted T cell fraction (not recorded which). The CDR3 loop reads CASSRTVFYGYTF. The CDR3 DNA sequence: TGTGCCAGCAGCCGGACAGTATTCTATGGCTACACCTTC.